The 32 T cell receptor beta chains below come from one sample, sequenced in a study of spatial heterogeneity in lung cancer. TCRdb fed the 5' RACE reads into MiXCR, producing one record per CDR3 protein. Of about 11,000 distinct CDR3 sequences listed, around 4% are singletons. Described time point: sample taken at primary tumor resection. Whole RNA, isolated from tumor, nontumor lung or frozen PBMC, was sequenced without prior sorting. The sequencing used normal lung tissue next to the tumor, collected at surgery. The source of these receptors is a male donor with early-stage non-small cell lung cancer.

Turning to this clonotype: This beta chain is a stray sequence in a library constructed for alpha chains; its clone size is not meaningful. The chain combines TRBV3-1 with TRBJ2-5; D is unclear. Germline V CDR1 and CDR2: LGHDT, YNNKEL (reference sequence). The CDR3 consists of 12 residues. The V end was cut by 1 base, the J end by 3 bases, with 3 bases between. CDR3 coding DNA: TGTGCCAGCAGCCAAGCTAAAGAGACCCAGTACTTC. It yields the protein CASSQAKETQYF.

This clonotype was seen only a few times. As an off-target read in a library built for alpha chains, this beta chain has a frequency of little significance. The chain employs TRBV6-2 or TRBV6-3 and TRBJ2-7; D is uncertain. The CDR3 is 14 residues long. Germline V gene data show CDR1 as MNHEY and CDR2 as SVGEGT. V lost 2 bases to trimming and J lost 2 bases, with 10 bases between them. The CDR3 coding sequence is TGTGCCAGCAGTTACGAGAGAGTTACCTACGAGCAGTACTTC. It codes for CASSYERVTYEQYF.

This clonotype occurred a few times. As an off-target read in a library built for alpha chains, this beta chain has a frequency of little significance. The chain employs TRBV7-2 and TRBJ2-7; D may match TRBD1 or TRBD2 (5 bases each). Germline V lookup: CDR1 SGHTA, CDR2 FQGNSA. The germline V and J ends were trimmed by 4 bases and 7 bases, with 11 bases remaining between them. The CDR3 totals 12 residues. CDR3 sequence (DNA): TGTGCCAGCAGCTGGGACGGGTTGGAGCAGTACTTC. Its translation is CASSWDGLEQYF.

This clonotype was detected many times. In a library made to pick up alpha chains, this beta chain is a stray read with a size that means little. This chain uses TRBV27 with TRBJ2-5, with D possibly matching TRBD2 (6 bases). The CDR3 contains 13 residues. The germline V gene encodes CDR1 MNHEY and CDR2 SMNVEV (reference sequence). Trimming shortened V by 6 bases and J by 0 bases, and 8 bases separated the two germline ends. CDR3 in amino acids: CASRGGNQETQYF. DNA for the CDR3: TGTGCCAGCAGAGGAGGGAACCAAGAGACCCAGTACTTC.

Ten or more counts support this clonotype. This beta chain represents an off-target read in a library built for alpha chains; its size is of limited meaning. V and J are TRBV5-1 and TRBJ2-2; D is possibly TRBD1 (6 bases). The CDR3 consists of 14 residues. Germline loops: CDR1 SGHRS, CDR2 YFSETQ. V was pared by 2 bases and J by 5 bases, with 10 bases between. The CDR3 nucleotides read TGCGCCAGCAGCTTCAGGGGTCAGACCGGGGAGCTGTTTTTT. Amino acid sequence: CASSFRGQTGELFF.

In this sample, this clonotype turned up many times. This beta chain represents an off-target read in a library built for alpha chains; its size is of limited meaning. The CDR3 region is CASSLGRGNTIYF. CDR3 sequence (DNA): TGTGCCAGCAGCTTAGGCCGCGGAAACACCATATATTTT. V gene TRBV13 combines with J gene TRBJ1-3; D is unclear. Trimming took 0 bases from V and 4 from J, leaving 4 bases between them. The CDR3 extends over 13 amino acids. Germline CDR1 is PRHDT and CDR2 is FYEKMQ (reference sequence).

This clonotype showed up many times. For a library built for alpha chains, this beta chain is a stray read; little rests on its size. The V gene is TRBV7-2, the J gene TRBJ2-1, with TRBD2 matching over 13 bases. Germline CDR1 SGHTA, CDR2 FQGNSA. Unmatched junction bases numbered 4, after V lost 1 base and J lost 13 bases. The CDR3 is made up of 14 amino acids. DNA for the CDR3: TGTGCCAGCAGCTTAGAACTAGCGGGGGGGCTTCAGTTCTTC. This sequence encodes CASSLELAGGLQFF.

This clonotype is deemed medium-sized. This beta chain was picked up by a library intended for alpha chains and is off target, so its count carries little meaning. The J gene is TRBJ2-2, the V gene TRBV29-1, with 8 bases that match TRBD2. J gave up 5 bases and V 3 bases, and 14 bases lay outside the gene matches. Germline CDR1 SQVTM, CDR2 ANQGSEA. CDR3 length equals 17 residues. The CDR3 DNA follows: TGCAGCGTTGAGGCCAAGCGGGAGTTCAAAAGGACCGGGGAGCTGTTTTTT. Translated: CSVEAKREFKRTGELFF.

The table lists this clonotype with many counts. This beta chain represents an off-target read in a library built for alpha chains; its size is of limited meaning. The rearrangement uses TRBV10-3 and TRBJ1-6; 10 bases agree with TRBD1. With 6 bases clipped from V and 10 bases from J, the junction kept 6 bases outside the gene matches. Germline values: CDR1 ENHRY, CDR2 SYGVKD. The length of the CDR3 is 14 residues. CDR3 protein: CAIRGGTGESPLHF. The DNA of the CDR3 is TGTGCCATCAGGGGGGGGACAGGGGAATCACCCCTCCACTTT.

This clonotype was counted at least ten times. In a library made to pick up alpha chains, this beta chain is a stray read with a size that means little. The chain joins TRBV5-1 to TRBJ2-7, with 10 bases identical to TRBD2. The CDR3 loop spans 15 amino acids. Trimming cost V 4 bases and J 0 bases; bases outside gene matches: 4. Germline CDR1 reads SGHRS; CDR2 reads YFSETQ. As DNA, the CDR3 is TGCGCCAGCAGCCCGGGACTAGCGAACTCCTACGAGCAGTACTTC. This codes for CASSPGLANSYEQYF.

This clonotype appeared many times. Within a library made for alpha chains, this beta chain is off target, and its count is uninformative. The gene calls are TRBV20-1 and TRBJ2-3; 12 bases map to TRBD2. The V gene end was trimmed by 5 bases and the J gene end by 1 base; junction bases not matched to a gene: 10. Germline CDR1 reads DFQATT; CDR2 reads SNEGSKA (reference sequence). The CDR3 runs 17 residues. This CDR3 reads CSAGGGLAGWGTDTQYF. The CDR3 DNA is TGCAGTGCTGGAGGAGGACTAGCGGGGTGGGGCACAGATACGCAGTATTTT.

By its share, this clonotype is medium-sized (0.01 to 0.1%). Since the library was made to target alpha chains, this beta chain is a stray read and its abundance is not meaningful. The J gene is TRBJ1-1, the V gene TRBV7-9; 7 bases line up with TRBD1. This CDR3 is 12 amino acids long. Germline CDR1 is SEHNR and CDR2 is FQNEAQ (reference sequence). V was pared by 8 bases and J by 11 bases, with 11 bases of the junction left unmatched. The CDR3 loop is CASGQDGGHAFF. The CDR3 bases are TGTGCCAGCGGACAGGACGGGGGGCACGCTTTCTTT. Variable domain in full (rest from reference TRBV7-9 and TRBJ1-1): DTGVSQNPRHKITKRGQNVTFRCDPISEHNRLYWYRQTLGQGPEFLTYFQNEAQLEKSRLLSDRFSAERPKGSFSTLEIQRTEQGDSAMYLCASGQDGGHAFFGQGTRLTVV.

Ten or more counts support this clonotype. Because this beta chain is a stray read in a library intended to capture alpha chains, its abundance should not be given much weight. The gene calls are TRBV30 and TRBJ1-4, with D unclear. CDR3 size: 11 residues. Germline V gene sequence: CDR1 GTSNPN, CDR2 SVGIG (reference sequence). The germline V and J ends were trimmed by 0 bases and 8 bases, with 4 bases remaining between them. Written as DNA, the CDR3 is TGTGCCTGGAGTGTAGGGGAAAAACTGTTTTTT. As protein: CAWSVGEKLFF.

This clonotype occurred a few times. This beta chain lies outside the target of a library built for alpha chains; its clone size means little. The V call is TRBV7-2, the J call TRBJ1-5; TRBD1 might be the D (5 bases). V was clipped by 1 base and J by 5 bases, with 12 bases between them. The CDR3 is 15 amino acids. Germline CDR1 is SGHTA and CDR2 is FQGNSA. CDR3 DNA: TGTGCCAGCAGCTTAGTTGCAGGGAGGGATCAGCCCCAGCATTTT. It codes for CASSLVAGRDQPQHF.

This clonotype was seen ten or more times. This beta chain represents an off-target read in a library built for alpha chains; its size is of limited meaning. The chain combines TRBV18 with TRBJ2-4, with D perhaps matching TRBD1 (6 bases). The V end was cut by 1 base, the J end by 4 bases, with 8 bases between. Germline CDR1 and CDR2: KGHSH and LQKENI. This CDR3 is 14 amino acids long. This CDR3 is CASSPQGGKNIQYF. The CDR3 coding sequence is TGTGCCAGCTCACCACAAGGGGGTAAAAACATTCAGTACTTC. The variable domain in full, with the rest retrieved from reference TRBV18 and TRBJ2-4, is NAGVMQNPRHLVRRRGQEARLRCSPMKGHSHVYWYRQLPEEGLKFMVYLQKENIIDESGMPKERFSAEFPKEGPSILRIQQVVRGDSAAYFCASSPQGGKNIQYFGAGTRLSVL.

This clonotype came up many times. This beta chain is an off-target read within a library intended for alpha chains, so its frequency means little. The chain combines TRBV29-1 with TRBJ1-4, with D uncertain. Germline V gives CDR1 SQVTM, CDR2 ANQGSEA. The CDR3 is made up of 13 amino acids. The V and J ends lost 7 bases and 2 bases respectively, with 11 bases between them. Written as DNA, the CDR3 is TGCAGCGCTATGGTCGGGACTAATGAAAAACTGTTTTTT. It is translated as CSAMVGTNEKLFF.

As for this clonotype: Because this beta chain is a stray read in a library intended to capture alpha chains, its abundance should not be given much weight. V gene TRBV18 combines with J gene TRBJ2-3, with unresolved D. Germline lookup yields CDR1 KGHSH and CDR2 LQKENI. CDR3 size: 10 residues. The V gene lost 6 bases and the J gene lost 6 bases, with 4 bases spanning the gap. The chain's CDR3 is CASSEDTQYF. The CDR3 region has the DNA TGTGCCAGCTCGGAGGATACGCAGTATTTT. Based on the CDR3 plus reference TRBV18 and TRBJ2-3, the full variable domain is NAGVMQNPRHLVRRRGQEARLRCSPMKGHSHVYWYRQLPEEGLKFMVYLQKENIIDESGMPKERFSAEFPKEGPSILRIQQVVRGDSAAYFCASSEDTQYFGPGTRLTVL.

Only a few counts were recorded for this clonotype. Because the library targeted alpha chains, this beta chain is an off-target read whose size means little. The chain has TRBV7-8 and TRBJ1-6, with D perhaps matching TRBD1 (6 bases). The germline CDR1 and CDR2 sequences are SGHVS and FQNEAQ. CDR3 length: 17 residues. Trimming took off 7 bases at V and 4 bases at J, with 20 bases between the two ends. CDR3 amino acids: CASTNGRDTDYNSPLHF. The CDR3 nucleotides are TGTGCCAGCACCAATGGTCGGGACACAGATTATAATTCACCCCTCCACTTT.

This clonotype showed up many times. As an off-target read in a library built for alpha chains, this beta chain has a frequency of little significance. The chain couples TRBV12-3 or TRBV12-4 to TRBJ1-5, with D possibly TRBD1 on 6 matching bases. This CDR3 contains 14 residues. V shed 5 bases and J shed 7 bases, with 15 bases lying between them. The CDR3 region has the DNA TGTGCCAGCAGTCTCCAGGGGCTATGGCAGCCCCAGCATTTT. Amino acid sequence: CASSLQGLWQPQHF.

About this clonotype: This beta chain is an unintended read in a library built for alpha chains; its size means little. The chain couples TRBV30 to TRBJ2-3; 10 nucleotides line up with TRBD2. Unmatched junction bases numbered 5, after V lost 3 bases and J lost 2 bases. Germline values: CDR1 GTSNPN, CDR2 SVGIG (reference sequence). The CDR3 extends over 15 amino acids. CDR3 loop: CAWRQLAGYTDTQYF. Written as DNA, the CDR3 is TGTGCCTGGAGACAACTAGCGGGGTACACAGATACGCAGTATTTT.

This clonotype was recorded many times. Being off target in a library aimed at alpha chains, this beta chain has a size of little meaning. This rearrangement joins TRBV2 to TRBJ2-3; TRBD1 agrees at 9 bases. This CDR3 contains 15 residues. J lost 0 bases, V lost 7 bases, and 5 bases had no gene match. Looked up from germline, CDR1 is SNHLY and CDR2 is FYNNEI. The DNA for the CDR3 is TGTGCCAGCACGGTAGGGACAGGGAGCACAGATACGCAGTATTTT. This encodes CASTVGTGSTDTQYF.

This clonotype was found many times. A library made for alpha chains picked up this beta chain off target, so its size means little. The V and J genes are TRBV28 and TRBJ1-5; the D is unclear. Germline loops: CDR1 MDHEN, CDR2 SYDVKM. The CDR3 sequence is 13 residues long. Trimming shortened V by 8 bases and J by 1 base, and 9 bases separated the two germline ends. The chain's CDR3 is CASGSPSNQPQHF. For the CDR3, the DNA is TGTGCCAGCGGCTCCCCGAGCAATCAGCCCCAGCATTTT.

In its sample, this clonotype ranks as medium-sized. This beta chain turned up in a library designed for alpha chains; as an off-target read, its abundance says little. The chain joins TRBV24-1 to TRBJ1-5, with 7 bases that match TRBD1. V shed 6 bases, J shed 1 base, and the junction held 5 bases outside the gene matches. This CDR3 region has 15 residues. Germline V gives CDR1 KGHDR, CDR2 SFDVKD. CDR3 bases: TGTGCCACCAGTCCCTCGACAGGGAGCAATCAGCCCCAGCATTTT. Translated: CATSPSTGSNQPQHF.

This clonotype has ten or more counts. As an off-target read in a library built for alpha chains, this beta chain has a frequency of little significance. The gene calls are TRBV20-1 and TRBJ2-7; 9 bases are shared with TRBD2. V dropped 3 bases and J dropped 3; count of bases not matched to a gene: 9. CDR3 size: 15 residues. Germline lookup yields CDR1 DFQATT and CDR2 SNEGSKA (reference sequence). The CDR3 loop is CSARGFSGSIYEQYF. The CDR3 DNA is TGCAGTGCTAGGGGTTTTAGCGGGAGCATCTACGAGCAGTACTTC.

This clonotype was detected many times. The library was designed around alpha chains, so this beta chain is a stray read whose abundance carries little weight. CDR3 in amino acids: CASSRIGESGANVLTF. The CDR3 coding sequence is TGTGCCAGCAGCAGAATAGGGGAATCTGGGGCCAACGTCCTGACTTTC. This chain joins TRBV6-2 or TRBV6-3 and TRBJ2-6, with D possibly matching TRBD1 (5 bases). The CDR3 runs to 16 residues. V was cut by 6 bases and J by 1 base, with 13 bases left in between. Germline V gives CDR1 MNHEY, CDR2 SVGEGT.

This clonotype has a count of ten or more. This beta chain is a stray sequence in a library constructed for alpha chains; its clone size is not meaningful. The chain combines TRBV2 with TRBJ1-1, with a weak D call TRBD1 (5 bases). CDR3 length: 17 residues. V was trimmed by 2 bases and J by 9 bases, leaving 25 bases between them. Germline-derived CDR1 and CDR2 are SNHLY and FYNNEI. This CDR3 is CASSERMGPGVIWKAFF. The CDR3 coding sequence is TGTGCCAGCAGTGAAAGGATGGGGCCGGGCGTGATCTGGAAAGCTTTCTTT.

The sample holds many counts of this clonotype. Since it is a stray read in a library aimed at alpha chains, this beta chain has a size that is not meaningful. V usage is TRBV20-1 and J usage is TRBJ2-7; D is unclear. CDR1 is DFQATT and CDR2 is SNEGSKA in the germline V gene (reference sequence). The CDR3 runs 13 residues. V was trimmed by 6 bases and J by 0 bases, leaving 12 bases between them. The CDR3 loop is CSAAPTSSYEQYF. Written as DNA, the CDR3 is TGCAGTGCGGCCCCGACCAGCTCCTACGAGCAGTACTTC.

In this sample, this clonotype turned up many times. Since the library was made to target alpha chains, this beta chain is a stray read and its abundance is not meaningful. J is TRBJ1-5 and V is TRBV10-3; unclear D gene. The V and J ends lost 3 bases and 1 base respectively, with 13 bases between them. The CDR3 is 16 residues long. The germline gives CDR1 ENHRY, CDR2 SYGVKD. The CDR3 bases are TGTGCCATCAGTGAAGCGGCTCAAGGAAGCAATCAGCCCCAGCATTTT. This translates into CAISEAAQGSNQPQHF.

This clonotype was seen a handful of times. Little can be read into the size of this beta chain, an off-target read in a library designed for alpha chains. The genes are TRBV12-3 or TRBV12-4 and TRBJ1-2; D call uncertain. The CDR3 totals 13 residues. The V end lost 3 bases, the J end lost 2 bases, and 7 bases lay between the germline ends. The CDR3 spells CASSFDGNYGYTF. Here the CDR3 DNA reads TGTGCCAGCAGTTTCGACGGCAACTATGGCTACACCTTC.

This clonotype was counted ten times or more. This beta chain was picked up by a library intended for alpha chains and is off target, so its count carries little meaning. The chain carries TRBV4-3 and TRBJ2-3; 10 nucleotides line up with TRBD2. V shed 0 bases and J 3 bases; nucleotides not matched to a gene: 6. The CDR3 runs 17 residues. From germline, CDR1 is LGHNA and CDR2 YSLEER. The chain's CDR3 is CASSQERASGSTDTQYF. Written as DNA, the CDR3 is TGCGCCAGCAGCCAAGAGAGGGCTAGCGGGAGTACAGATACGCAGTATTTT.

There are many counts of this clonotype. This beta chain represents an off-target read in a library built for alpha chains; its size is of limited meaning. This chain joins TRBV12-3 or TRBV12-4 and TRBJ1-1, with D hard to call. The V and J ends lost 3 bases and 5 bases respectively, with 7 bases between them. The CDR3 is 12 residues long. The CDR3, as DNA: TGTGCCAGCAGTTTGGACGGAACTGAAGCTTTCTTT. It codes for CASSLDGTEAFF.

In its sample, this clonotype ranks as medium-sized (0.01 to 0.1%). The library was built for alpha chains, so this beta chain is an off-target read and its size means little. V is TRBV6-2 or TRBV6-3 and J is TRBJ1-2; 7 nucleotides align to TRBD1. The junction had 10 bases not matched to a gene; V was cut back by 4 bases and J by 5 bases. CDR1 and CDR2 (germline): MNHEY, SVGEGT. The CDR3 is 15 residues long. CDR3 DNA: TGTGCCAGCAGTTCCACCCACCGGGACAGATATGGCTACACCTTC. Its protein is CASSSTHRDRYGYTF.